This record concerns one T cell receptor (beta chain) sequence. TCRdb re-analysed the RT-PCR reads in MiXCR, keeping a single row per CDR3 protein. The table has roughly 160,000 distinct CDR3 sequences, approximately 11% seen once. CDR1 is SGHKS and CDR2 is YYEKEE in the germline V gene (reference sequence). V lost 2 bases, J lost 5 bases, and 7 bases stayed unmatched. CDR3 length equals 15 residues. These data come from a study of response to subunit inactivated influenza vaccine. The sequencing here drew on CD8+ T cells sorted from PBMCs, taken less than 25 months after vaccination. The receptor was isolated from a man aged 50-75 years who received an inactivated influenza vaccine. The chain links TRBV5-5 to TRBJ2-3; 8 bases align to TRBD1. The CDR3 DNA is TGTGCCAGCAGCTTACTCAGGGGGCTTGGAGATACGCAGTATTTT. It codes for CASSLLRGLGDTQYF.